One sample yielded the 5 T cell receptor beta chains listed below, sequenced in a study of shared clonotypes between healthy human individuals. The method was immunoSEQ multiplex PCR; TCRdb's version includes in-frame clones alone and lacks a portion of them. Among approximately 1,000,000 clones listed, 75% to 80% were seen once. Sequencing was performed on memory CD4+ T cells from PBMCs. Subset of the sample: CD45RA-negative fraction. These receptor sequences come from a man between 18 and 29 years old in good health. Some clones in this sample may be carry-over from other donors' samples.

This clone occurred once. This chain connects TRBV25-1 to TRBJ2-3; 10 nucleotides line up with TRBD2. Trimming cost V 6 bases and J 3 bases; bases outside gene matches: 15. CDR3 size: 18 residues. CDR1 and CDR2 (germline): MGHDK, SYGVNS. DNA of the CDR3: TGTGCCAGCAGCCCCCCCAGCGGGAGGGCCCTTGAGACAGATACGCAGTATTTT. Residues: CASSPPSGRALETDTQYF.

In this sample, this clone turned up a few times. For the CDR3, the DNA is TGTGCCAGCAGCCCAGGGGTTGGCAGGAACACTGAAGCTTTCTTT. Translated, it gives CASSPGVGRNTEAFF. The rearrangement links TRBV6-5 to TRBJ1-1; a weak D match, TRBD1 (6 bases). V was trimmed by 6 bases and J by 1 base, leaving 15 bases between them. This CDR3 comprises 15 residues. From germline, CDR1 is MNHEY and CDR2 SVGAGI.

The chain uses TRBV4-1 and TRBJ2-1; 13 bases match TRBD2. CDR1 is MGHRA and CDR2 is YSYEKL in the germline V gene. V shed 7 bases, J shed 15 bases, and the junction held 12 bases outside the gene matches. The CDR3 loop spans 14 amino acids. The CDR3 coding sequence is TGCGCCAGCAAAGTGGCAGGACTAGCGGGAGAATGGTTCTTC. This gives the protein CASKVAGLAGEWFF.

The chain employs TRBV5-1 and TRBJ2-5, with D tentatively TRBD1 (6 bases). The V gene lost 4 bases and the J gene lost 0 bases, with 10 bases spanning the gap. The V gene's germline CDR1 is SGHRS and CDR2 YFSETQ. The CDR3 is 14 residues long. The CDR3, as DNA: TGCGCCAGCAGCCTAGGGACAAACCAAGAGACCCAGTACTTC. Translated, it gives CASSLGTNQETQYF.

This clone was seen once. The V and J genes are TRBV11-2 and TRBJ2-2; a possible D gene is TRBD1 (6 bases). The V end lost 5 bases, the J end lost 4 bases, and 11 bases lay between the germline ends. Germline CDR1 is SGHAT and CDR2 is FQNNGV. This CDR3 region has 14 residues. The CDR3 DNA reads as TGTGCCAGCAGCCCGGACAGAATCACCGGGGAGCTGTTTTTT. Translation: CASSPDRITGELFF.